This T cell receptor (beta chain) emerged from a study of OX40 agonist ivuxolimab in advanced cancers. The wider study: Partial responses were achieved by three patients, of whom one had hepatocellular carcinoma and two had cutaneous melanoma. Study-wide results and limits: Among the least clonally expanded were partial responders at 0.1-3.0 mg/kg. Researchers did not establish what antigens the expanded peripheral T cells target.

Sequencing was performed with immunoSEQ multiplex PCR; in TCRdb, only in-frame clones are kept and a portion is missing. The data contain fewer than 65,000 clones, almost 90% of them singletons. A remark on this clone: Its target is unknown.

This receptor was taken from an adult with an advanced solid tumor such as melanoma, head and neck, liver or kidney cancer. Sequencing was performed on CD4+ or CD8+ T cells sorted from blood, taken in a trial of the OX40 agonist ivuxolimab.

This CDR3 reads CASSREGLAGVNEQFF. CDR3 in DNA: TGTGCCAGCAGCCGAGAGGGACTAGCGGGAGTCAATGAGCAGTTCTTC. This rearrangement joins TRBV11-3 to TRBJ2-1; 14 nucleotides align to TRBD2. CDR1 SGHNT and CDR2 YENEEA come from the germline V gene. With V trimmed by 5 bases and J by 6 bases, 6 bases remained unmatched. The CDR3 totals 16 residues.